This record covers a single T cell receptor beta chain. This receptor's antigen is unknown. No quality values exist for individual bases; no much larger clone is one base distant. This record comes from a study of blood T cells in healthy people across ages (dated by TCRdb to between 2014 and 2017). A note on the overall study: In model experiments, roughly one uniquely barcoded TCR beta cDNA molecule per two T cells was captured by template switching. To track age-related changes in TCR beta repertoire diversity, the study relied on deep sequencing normalized with unique cDNA molecular identifiers. Four age groups were formed from the donors: young (average about 15 years), middle-aged (approximately 39), aged (roughly 59) and long-lived (around 80). Using the same blood draw, the study looked at two additional independent replicas of 1 million unique cDNA reads for two donors, one aged 18 to 30 and the other aged 80 or older.

Based on the germline V gene, the CDR1 and CDR2 sequences are MNHEY and SVGAGI. Taken from cysteine to phenylalanine, the CDR3 has 14 residues. Only CDR3 DNA is held: 42 bases, read in frame from base 1. V was cut back by 4 bases and J by 4 bases, leaving a gap of 13 bases between them. The full study reports these points: The CMV infection status of donors was not known, potentially confounding age-related changes in expanded clonotypes. Observed TCR beta diversity correlated strongly with the percentage of naive T cells measured by flow cytometry. Since profiling was done on bulk unsorted PBMCs, naive and antigen-experienced compartments could not be conclusively compared. As age increased, observed TCR beta diversity per million T cells dropped in a roughly linear way, and a significant reduction was already evident by age 40. Estimates of total diversity based on one million sequenced T cells were regarded as lower bounds and as underestimates. Compared with the aged group, the long-lived group had more naive CD4+ T cells, fewer expanded clones and increased TCR diversity, a pattern suggesting age selection.

The protocol used for the library was 5' RACE. The run used an Illumina HiSeq 2500. A second PCR of roughly 7 to 12 cycles was run with a J-beta primer mix and a sample-barcoded 5' primer. A unique molecular identifier was introduced onto each TCR beta cDNA molecule by a template-switch 5' adaptor carrying 12 random nucleotides. At least 2.5 million CDR3-containing paired-end reads were obtained from each sample. First-strand cDNA was synthesized from all RNA with the Mint cDNA synthesis kit, primed by a TRBC-specific oligonucleotide. All cDNA was treated with uracil-DNA glycosylase and then went through a first 18-cycle PCR with the universal primers M1SS and BC2_uni_R. On the study's bioinformatics: Normalization of each sample was performed by random selection of 1 million high-quality reads, each carrying a distinct molecular identifier. Instead of being binned into consensus sequences, reads that shared molecular identifiers were thrown out. MiTCR, set to a Q25 quality threshold and the strictest error-elimination algorithm, was used for CDR3 identification, clonotype clustering and error correction. A nonparametric unseen species model with Euler transformation was used to estimate lower-bound total TCR beta diversity. TCRdb took the public reads, trimmed them with fastp at Q25, ran MiXCR for clone calling and kept in-frame beta chains. Rows with one shared CDR3 protein collapse into an entry with the most common genes and DNA. Clone size and V and J calls follow TCRdb, not the original study. The sample table holds about 800,000 distinct CDR3 sequences, of which 25% were seen once. Under 4.5% of the sample comes from the top ten.

The donors were about 40 Caucasian individuals from Russia, aged roughly 6 to 100 years, who were systemically healthy. Each donor gave around 9.9 milliliters of peripheral blood, collected into EDTA-treated Vacutainer tubes. Ficoll-Paque density-gradient centrifugation was used to isolate PBMCs, with at least 7 million obtained per sample. Trizol reagent was used to extract total RNA from the PBMCs, yielding at least 6 micrograms per sample. Naive CD45RAhigh/CD27high T cell percentages were measured by flow cytometry on a PBMC aliquot from every donor. A further study also used this sample, focusing on T cells of mothers and their children. The second study reports: Nine systemically healthy Caucasian individuals, comprising three mothers and their six children, were included as donors. cDNA synthesis used all of the extracted RNA, with about 1.5 ug of RNA in each 15 ul reaction. In the second PCR, the M1S primer added sample barcodes and 2-4 random nucleotides. Over 8.5 million TCR beta CDR3 reads came from each mother, compared with about 3 million reads from each child. TCR recombination output is similarly shaped by thymic selection in related and unrelated pairs, with a minor effect exerted by inherited differences. Normalized repertoire overlap in related mother-child pairs was always slightly higher than in unrelated mother-child pairs, but the difference was never significant. Persistent microchimeric T cell clones were not detected, at a sensitivity of 85 to 100 clones per million clonotypes. Deep NGS was used in the study to compare the TCR beta repertoires of mothers and children and to look for features that separate related mother-child pairs from unrelated individuals. Mothers averaged approximately 40 +/- 4 years of age and children averaged around 10 +/- 4 years. After adapter ligation with NEBNext reagents, the libraries were sequenced on Illumina HiSeq 2000 with 100+100 nt paired-end reads. Mother and child libraries were prepared a month apart and sequenced in separate runs to prevent cross-contamination. Each donor had between roughly 450,000 and 2,100,000 distinct TCR beta clonotypes identified. Naive TCR beta clonotypes were estimated from low-frequency clonotypes matched to each donor's FACS-determined naive share, without sorting.

This receptor was taken from a boy between 10 and 17 years old in good health. In this chain, TRBV6-5 is recombined with TRBJ2-5, with the D call tentatively TRBD1 or TRBD2, each fitting 6 bases. Sequenced sample: blood. The CDR3 region has the sequence CASSSLGGGETQYF. The DNA is as follows: TGTGCCAGCAGTTCCCTAGGGGGAGGAGAGACCCAGTACTTC.